A single sample is the source of the 9 T cell receptor beta chains below, sequenced in a study of human T cells and chemical hapten exposure. For the library, individual cDNA molecules each received unique molecular identifiers. TCRdb reprocessed the reads via MiXCR and lists one record per CDR3 protein. The sample yields more than 100,000 distinct CDR3 sequences, 8.5% seen once. Unfractionated whole blood yielded total RNA. Source material: whole blood. Source of these receptors: a human donor in good health. Some clones in this sample may be carry-over from other donors' samples.

This clonotype has a handful of counts. The chain links TRBV6-2 or TRBV6-3 to TRBJ2-7, with TRBD2 matching 8 bases. The V gene end was trimmed by 6 bases and the J gene end by 2 bases; junction bases not matched to a gene: 9. Germline V lookup: CDR1 MNHEY, CDR2 SVGEGT. This CDR3 contains 15 residues. The CDR3, as DNA: TGTGCCAGCAGGTCCCCTAGCGGGCTTACCTACGAGCAGTACTTC. Protein sequence: CASRSPSGLTYEQYF.

The CDR3 DNA is TGTGCCAGCAGTCTTGCAGGGCGCGCCTATAATTCACCCCTCCACTTT. Its translation is CASSLAGRAYNSPLHF. This chain joins TRBV25-1 and TRBJ1-6, with D maybe TRBD1 (5 bases). The CDR3 contains 16 residues. Germline CDR1 reads MGHDK; CDR2 reads SYGVNS. V shed 5 bases and J shed 2 bases, with 13 bases lying between them.

This clonotype was counted many times. The CDR3 protein is CASSLNTGTQPQHF. The CDR3, as DNA: TGTGCCAGCAGCTTAAATACAGGGACTCAGCCCCAGCATTTT. This sequence joins TRBV7-9 and TRBJ1-5, with a tentative D call TRBD1 (6 bases). This CDR3 is 14 amino acids long. Germline V CDR1 and CDR2: SEHNR, FQNEAQ (reference sequence). With 2 bases removed from V and 6 bases from J, the gap between germline ends came to 11 bases.

This clonotype was seen a handful of times. The V call is TRBV7-2, the J call TRBJ2-7; 8 positions agree with TRBD2. Germline V gene data show CDR1 as SGHTA and CDR2 as FQGNSA. J gave up 0 bases and V 5 bases, and 3 bases lay outside the gene matches. There are 14 residues in the CDR3. CDR3 sequence: CASSVSGDSYEQYF. Here the CDR3 DNA reads TGTGCCAGCAGCGTTAGCGGGGACTCCTACGAGCAGTACTTC.

The chain joins TRBV3-1 to TRBJ2-7; 9 bases are shared with TRBD2. Germline CDR1 LGHDT, CDR2 YNNKEL (reference sequence). The junction had 11 bases not matched to a gene; V was cut back by 4 bases and J by 7 bases. This CDR3 has 15 residues. Written as DNA, the CDR3 is TGTGCCAGCAGCCTACGGGTTAGCGGGAGCACAGAGCAGTACTTC. It is translated as CASSLRVSGSTEQYF.

This clonotype was recorded many times. The J gene is TRBJ2-5, the V gene TRBV4-2; 7 bases map to TRBD2. The CDR3 loop spans 17 amino acids. CDR1 LGHNA and CDR2 YNFKEQ come from the germline V gene. J lost 4 bases, V lost 0 bases, and 11 bases had no gene match. CDR3 DNA: TGTGCCAGCAGCCAAGATGGGGGAGGGGCGCCCAGAGAGACCCAGTACTTC. It specifies CASSQDGGGAPRETQYF.

V gene TRBV30 combines with J gene TRBJ1-5, with D possibly TRBD1 on 6 matching bases. Germline V gene sequence: CDR1 GTSNPN, CDR2 SVGIG (reference sequence). The CDR3 length is 16 residues. Trimming stripped 2 bases from V and 0 bases from J, with 14 bases between. In nucleotides, the CDR3 is TGTGCCTGGAGTAAGCGGGACACCTATAGCAATCAGCCCCAGCATTTT. The encoded protein is CAWSKRDTYSNQPQHF.

This clonotype has a count of ten or more. The J gene is TRBJ1-1, the V gene TRBV6-5; 7 bases agree with TRBD1. Germline trimming cut 7 bases from V and 3 bases from J; bases unmatched to any gene: 5. The CDR3 consists of 13 residues. Per germline, CDR1 MNHEY and CDR2 SVGAGI. For the CDR3, the DNA is TGTGCCAGCAAAGGGGGCCGTTACACTGAAGCTTTCTTT. It codes for CASKGGRYTEAFF.

This clonotype was picked up one time. The CDR3: CASSVGTRSNEQFF. CDR3 coding DNA: TGTGCCAGCAGCGTCGGGACTAGATCAAATGAGCAGTTCTTC. V gene TRBV7-9 combines with J gene TRBJ2-1, with 8 bases aligning to TRBD2. The CDR3 totals 14 residues. V shed 5 bases and J 7 bases; nucleotides not matched to a gene: 7. Germline V gives CDR1 SEHNR, CDR2 FQNEAQ (reference sequence).